The 4 T cell receptor beta chains reported below all come from one sample, sequenced in a study of blood T cells in healthy people across ages. Using a J-beta primer mix together with a sample-barcoded 5' primer, a second PCR was run for about 6 to 12 cycles. MiXCR, run by TCRdb on the 5' RACE reads, gives a single entry per CDR3 protein. The table includes some 1,500,000 distinct CDR3 sequences, approximately 39% detected once. The sample taken for sequencing was blood. These receptors all come from a woman aged 18-29 years in good health.

This clonotype was seen more than once but under ten times. This chain joins TRBV20-1 and TRBJ2-7; 7 bases agree with TRBD1. This CDR3 contains 15 residues. Germline V lookup: CDR1 DFQATT, CDR2 SNEGSKA (reference sequence). The V segment lost 0 bases and the J segment 8 bases; nucleotides outside the gene matches: 13. Written as DNA, the CDR3 is TGCAGTGCTAGAGATGGGGGACAGTTTGCGCCCAAGCAGTACTTC. Protein product: CSARDGGQFAPKQYF.

This sequence joins TRBV6-1 and TRBJ1-2; TRBD1 is a possible D gene (5 bases). The length of the CDR3 is 16 residues. Germline CDR1 MNHNS, CDR2 SASEGT. Between the trimmed V and J ends, which lost 1 base and 0 bases, there was a span of 12 bases. The CDR3 sequence is CASSEDPGLPNYGYTF. The CDR3 bases are TGTGCCAGCAGTGAAGACCCGGGACTGCCTAACTATGGCTACACCTTC.

This clonotype showed up just a few times. The genes are TRBV25-1 and TRBJ1-2, with 10 bases fitting TRBD1. This CDR3 is built from 12 residues. The trim removed 6 bases at V and 7 bases at J, leaving 2 bases unmatched. Looked up from germline, CDR1 is MGHDK and CDR2 is SYGVNS. The CDR3 spells CASRGQGGGYTF. Written as DNA, the CDR3 is TGTGCCAGCAGAGGACAGGGGGGTGGCTACACCTTC.

This clonotype was counted between two and nine times. This CDR3 is CSVESVDTDTQYF. The CDR3 nucleotides are TGCAGCGTTGAAAGTGTAGACACAGATACGCAGTATTTT. The rearrangement links TRBV29-1 to TRBJ2-3; D gene unclear. V dropped 2 bases and J dropped 2 bases, with 8 bases sitting between them. The CDR3 is 13 residues long. CDR1 is SQVTM and CDR2 is ANQGSEA in the germline V gene.